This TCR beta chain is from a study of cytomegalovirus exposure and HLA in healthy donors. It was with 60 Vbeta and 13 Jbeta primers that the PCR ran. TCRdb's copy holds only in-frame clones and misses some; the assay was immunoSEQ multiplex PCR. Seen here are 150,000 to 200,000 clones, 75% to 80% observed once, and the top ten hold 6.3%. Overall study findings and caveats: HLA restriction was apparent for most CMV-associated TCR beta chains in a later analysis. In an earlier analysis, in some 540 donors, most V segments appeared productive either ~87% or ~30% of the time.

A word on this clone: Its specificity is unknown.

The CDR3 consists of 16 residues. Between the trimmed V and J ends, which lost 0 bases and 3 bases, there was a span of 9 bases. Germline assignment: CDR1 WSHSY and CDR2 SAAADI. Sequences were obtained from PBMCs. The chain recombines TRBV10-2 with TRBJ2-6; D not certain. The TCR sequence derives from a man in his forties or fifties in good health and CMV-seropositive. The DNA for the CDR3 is TGCGCCAGCAGTGAGTCGGCTAGAGGTGGGGCCAACGTCCTGACTTTC. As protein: CASSESARGGANVLTF.